The clone carrying this T cell receptor (beta chain) turned up a few times. The target antigen is unknown. The data were obtained in a study of T cells after yellow fever vaccination. Each CDR3 protein is one row after TCRdb ran MiXCR on the 5' RACE reads. The data contain some 400,000 distinct CDR3 sequences, 15% to 20% of them seen just once; the ten biggest clones take up 15% to 20%. Study conclusions and caveats: There was a possibility that FACS-sorted repertoires contained abundant clonotypes contaminating from the bulk population. Post-booster repertoires again held most primary-vaccination clones (about 96% CD4, roughly 88% CD8). Faster peaking, at day 5 versus 15, marked a secondary response that was weaker.

Trimming removed 2 bases from V and 0 bases from J, with 8 bases in between. This CDR3 has 15 residues. The germline CDR1 and CDR2 sequences are LNHDA and SQIVND (reference sequence). J is TRBJ1-5 and V is TRBV19; no firm D call. The clonotype comes from a man between 18 and 35 years old who received the YFV17D yellow fever vaccine. Source: PBMCs, taken before the yellow fever booster vaccination. The CDR3 reads CASSITAHSNQPQHF. In DNA, the CDR3 is TGTGCCAGTAGTATAACAGCGCATAGCAATCAGCCCCAGCATTTT.